A single sample gave rise to the 20 T cell receptor beta chains below, sequenced in a study of cytomegalovirus exposure and HLA in healthy donors. A multiplex PCR was run with 60 Vbeta primers and 13 Jbeta primers. Produced via immunoSEQ multiplex PCR; TCRdb's table is partial and in-frame only. The sample lists more than 150,000 clones; approximately 80% were seen once. The sample was PBMCs. The receptors were gathered from a woman in her forties or fifties in good health and CMV-seropositive.

The V and J genes are TRBV7-8 and TRBJ2-7; possible D gene TRBD1, 6 bases. The CDR3 has 14 residues. V was pared by 5 bases and J by 1 base, with 12 bases between. Germline CDR1 is SGHVS and CDR2 is FQNEAQ. The CDR3 nucleotides are TGTGCCAGCAGCGGAAACAGGGCATCCTACGAGCAGTACTTC. As protein: CASSGNRASYEQYF.

The gene calls are TRBV5-1 and TRBJ1-1; possibly TRBD1 for D (6 bases). The CDR3 sequence is 13 residues long. V lost 4 bases to trimming and J lost 5 bases, with 12 bases between them. Germline CDR1 is SGHRS and CDR2 is YFSETQ. CDR3 coding DNA: TGCGCCAGCAGCACATCAGGGGAAACTGAAGCTTTCTTT. This sequence encodes CASSTSGETEAFF.

The rearrangement uses TRBV19 and TRBJ2-7, with 14 bases matching TRBD2. The CDR3 is 15 residues long. The germline gives CDR1 LNHDA, CDR2 SQIVND (reference sequence). Trimming cost V 5 bases and J 4 bases; bases outside gene matches: 4. The CDR3 loop is CASSGTSGRVYEQYF. Here the CDR3 DNA reads TGTGCCAGTAGTGGGACTAGCGGGAGAGTTTACGAGCAGTACTTC.

This clone is a singleton in its sample. The chain carries TRBV28 and TRBJ2-7, with D hard to call. CDR1 is MDHEN and CDR2 is SYDVKM in the germline V gene. The CDR3 extends over 12 amino acids. V was shortened by 7 bases and J by 2 bases, with 9 bases between the two germline ends. The CDR3 nucleotides are TGTGCCAGCACCCGAGCCGCCTACGAGCAGTACTTC. Its protein product is CASTRAAYEQYF. Variable domain in full (rest from reference TRBV28 and TRBJ2-7): DVKVTQSSRYLVKRTGEKVFLECVQDMDHENMFWYRQDPGLGLRLIYFSYDVKMKEKGDIPEGYSVSREKKERFSLILESASTNQTSMYLCASTRAAYEQYFGPGTRLTVT.

The V call is TRBV18, the J call TRBJ2-7, with 8 bases matching TRBD1. Looked up from germline, CDR1 is KGHSH and CDR2 is LQKENI. V shed 4 bases and J 0 bases; nucleotides not matched to a gene: 2. This CDR3 contains 14 residues. The chain's CDR3 is CASSRQGSSYEQYF. CDR3 DNA sequence: TGTGCCAGCTCACGACAGGGGAGCTCCTACGAGCAGTACTTC.

As for this clone: Within the sample, other DNA sequences also encode this same CDR3. This chain links TRBV11-2 with TRBJ2-2; perhaps TRBD2 as D (6 bases). V lost 2 bases and J 4 bases, leaving 11 bases between the germline ends. Germline CDR1 and CDR2: SGHAT and FQNNGV. The CDR3 sequence is 15 residues long. The CDR3 loop reads CASSLFGGSTGELFF. The CDR3 DNA is TGTGCCAGCAGCTTATTTGGGGGGTCCACCGGGGAGCTGTTTTTT. Combining the CDR3 with reference TRBV11-2 and TRBJ2-2 gives the whole variable domain EAGVAQSPRYKIIEKRQSVAFWCNPISGHATLYWYQQILGQGPKLLIQFQNNGVVDDSQLPKDRFSAERLKGVDSTLKIQPAKLEDSAVYLCASSLFGGSTGELFFGEGSRLTVL.

In its sample, this clone is medium-sized. The chain couples TRBV6-6 to TRBJ1-2; 10 bases align to TRBD1. After removal of 4 bases from V and 3 bases from J, the junction contained 5 bases not matched to a gene. The CDR3 sequence is 15 residues long. Germline V gene lookup returns CDR1 MNHNY and CDR2 SVGAGI (reference sequence). CDR3 in amino acids: CASSCGQGVYYGYTF. As DNA, the CDR3 is TGTGCCAGCAGTTGCGGACAGGGGGTCTACTATGGCTACACCTTC.

CDR3 amino acids: CSFGGQGGYTF. The CDR3 DNA reads as TGCAGCTTCGGGGGGCAGGGCGGCTACACCTTC. The chain uses TRBV29-1 and TRBJ1-2; weak D call: TRBD1 (6 bases). This CDR3 has 11 amino acids. V lost 8 bases and J 8 bases, leaving 15 bases between the germline ends. Germline loops: CDR1 SQVTM, CDR2 ANQGSEA. The entire variable domain, with the rest obtained from reference TRBV29-1 and TRBJ1-2, is as follows: SAVISQKPSRDICQRGTSLTIQCQVDSQVTMMFWYRQQPGQSLTLIATANQGSEATYESGFVIDKFPISRPNLTFSTLTVSNMSPEDSSIYLCSFGGQGGYTFGSGTRLTVV.

This clone has at least ten counts. The chain joins TRBV15 to TRBJ1-3; 8 bases match TRBD1. V shed 9 bases, J shed 4 bases, and the junction held 5 bases outside the gene matches. The CDR3 consists of 13 residues. Germline CDR1 and CDR2: LNHNV and YYDKDF (reference sequence). The chain's CDR3 is CATEGQGGNTIYF. For the CDR3, the DNA is TGTGCCACAGAAGGACAGGGCGGAAACACCATATATTTT.

The chain couples TRBV5-1 to TRBJ2-7; 8 positions agree with TRBD2. The V segment lost 4 bases and the J segment 4 bases; nucleotides outside the gene matches: 16. The CDR3 has 17 amino acids. Germline lookup yields CDR1 SGHRS and CDR2 YFSETQ. This CDR3 reads CASSPSPLTSGVYEQYF. The DNA for the CDR3 is TGCGCCAGCAGCCCATCCCCCCTTACTAGCGGTGTTTACGAGCAGTACTTC.

The gene calls are TRBV10-3 and TRBJ1-2, with D possibly TRBD1 on 5 matching bases. Trimming cost V 4 bases and J 5 bases, with 17 bases left between them. This CDR3 has 15 residues. From germline, CDR1 is ENHRY and CDR2 SYGVKD. CDR3 sequence: CAISGGGEGRYGYTF. The CDR3 DNA sequence: TGTGCCATCAGTGGCGGAGGGGAAGGTCGGTATGGCTACACCTTC.

This clone was observed a handful of times. This chain links TRBV30 with TRBJ1-1, with D possibly being TRBD1 (6 bases). The germline V gene has CDR1 GTSNPN and CDR2 SVGIG (reference sequence). The V end was cut by 4 bases, the J end by 3 bases, with 12 bases between. This CDR3 is 13 amino acids long. The CDR3 sequence is CAWNQGWDTEAFF. The CDR3 nucleotides read TGTGCCTGGAATCAGGGGTGGGACACTGAAGCTTTCTTT.

The chain links TRBV2 to TRBJ1-1; D ambiguous. The CDR3 extends over 14 amino acids. Germline CDR1 is SNHLY and CDR2 is FYNNEI. V lost 8 bases, J lost 0 bases, and 13 bases lay in between. For the CDR3, the DNA is TGTGCCAGCGTAGTACAGAGAATGAACACTGAAGCTTTCTTT. This gives the protein CASVVQRMNTEAFF.

This chain joins TRBV19 and TRBJ2-1, with 7 nucleotides matching TRBD2. Germline V gene lookup returns CDR1 LNHDA and CDR2 SQIVND (reference sequence). The CDR3 runs 13 residues. Trimming at V came to 1 base and at J to 10 bases, leaving 4 bases not matched to a gene. This CDR3 is CASSIAAGEEQFF. DNA for the CDR3: TGTGCCAGTAGTATAGCGGCGGGGGAAGAGCAGTTCTTC. The full variable domain, completed using reference TRBV19 and TRBJ2-1, is DGGITQSPKYLFRKEGQNVTLSCEQNLNHDAMYWYRQDPGQGLRLIYYSQIVNDFQKGDIAEGYSVSREKKESFPLTVTSAQKNPTAFYLCASSIAAGEEQFFGPGTRLTVL.

The chain carries TRBV11-3 and TRBJ1-1; TRBD1 aligns across 8 bases. Germline CDR1 and CDR2: SGHNT and YENEEA. Unmatched junction bases numbered 6, after V lost 3 bases and J lost 3 bases. The CDR3 is made up of 15 amino acids. This chain's CDR3 is CASSFYRGGDTEAFF. In DNA, the CDR3 is TGTGCCAGCAGCTTCTACAGGGGGGGGGACACTGAAGCTTTCTTT.

The V gene is TRBV7-2, the J gene TRBJ1-3; D gene unclear. Trimming removed 2 bases at V and 0 bases at J, with 8 bases between. Per the germline V gene, CDR1 is SGHTA and CDR2 is FQGNSA. The CDR3 sequence is 15 residues long. The CDR3 DNA follows: TGTGCCAGCAGCTTATTCCGGAGCTCTGGAAACACCATATATTTT. Its protein is CASSLFRSSGNTIYF. Supplemented by reference TRBV7-2 and TRBJ1-3, the full variable domain reads GAGVSQSPSNKVTEKGKDVELRCDPISGHTALYWYRQSLGQGLEFLIYFQGNSAPDKSGLPSDRFSAERTGGSVSTLTIQRTQQEDSAVYLCASSLFRSSGNTIYFGEGSWLTVV.

In regard to this clone: The junction shows a germline mismatch at one end, possibly a read error. The rearrangement uses TRBV20-1 and TRBJ1-1, with 7 positions matching TRBD1. Germline CDR1 reads DFQATT; CDR2 reads SNEGSKA (reference sequence). The CDR3 is made up of 10 amino acids. Here the CDR3 reads CSASSTGTVF. CDR3 nucleotide sequence: TGCAGTGCTAGCTCAACTGGGACAGTATTT.

The chain combines TRBV27 with TRBJ1-1; 8 nucleotides agree with TRBD1. This CDR3 spans 14 amino acids. Losses at the gene ends were 7 bases for V and 5 bases for J; bases not matched to a gene: 9. Germline CDR1 is MNHEY and CDR2 is SMNVEV (reference sequence). CDR3 DNA sequence: TGTGCCAGCAAACTCCAGGGGGCGGGTACTGAAGCTTTCTTT. Protein: CASKLQGAGTEAFF.

The J gene is TRBJ2-2, the V gene TRBV2; a weak D match, TRBD1 (6 bases). The length of the CDR3 is 13 residues. V was pared by 7 bases and J by 5 bases, with 11 bases between. CDR1 and CDR2 from the germline V gene are SNHLY and FYNNEI. CDR3 bases: TGTGCCAGCATAGAGAGGGGGACCGGGGAGCTGTTTTTT. This translates into CASIERGTGELFF.

The chain carries TRBV5-1 and TRBJ2-3, with D possibly being TRBD2 (7 bases). This CDR3 spans 16 amino acids. The germline V gene encodes CDR1 SGHRS and CDR2 YFSETQ. Trimming removed 1 base from V and 0 bases from J, with 12 bases in between. CDR3 DNA sequence: TGCGCCAGCAGCTTGAGAGGGGGAGGGAGCACAGATACGCAGTATTTT. It is translated as CASSLRGGGSTDTQYF. Complete variable domain (other parts from reference TRBV5-1 and TRBJ2-3): KAGVTQTPRYLIKTRGQQVTLSCSPISGHRSVSWYQQTPGQGLQFLFEYFSETQRNKGNFPGRFSGRQFSNSRSEMNVSTLELGDSALYLCASSLRGGGSTDTQYFGPGTRLTVL.